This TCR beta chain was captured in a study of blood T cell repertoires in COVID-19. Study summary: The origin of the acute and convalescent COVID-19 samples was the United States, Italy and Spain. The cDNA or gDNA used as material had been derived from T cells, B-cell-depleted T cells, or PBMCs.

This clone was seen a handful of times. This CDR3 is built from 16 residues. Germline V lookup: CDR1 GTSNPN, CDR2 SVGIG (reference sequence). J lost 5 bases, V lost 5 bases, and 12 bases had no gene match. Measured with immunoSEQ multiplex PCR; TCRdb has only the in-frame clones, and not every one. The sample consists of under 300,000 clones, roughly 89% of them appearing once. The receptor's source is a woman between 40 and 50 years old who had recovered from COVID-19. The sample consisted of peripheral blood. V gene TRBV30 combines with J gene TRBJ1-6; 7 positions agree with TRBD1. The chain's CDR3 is CAWGGIQGTHNSPLHF. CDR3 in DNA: TGTGCCTGGGGGGGTATACAGGGGACCCATAATTCACCCCTCCACTTT.